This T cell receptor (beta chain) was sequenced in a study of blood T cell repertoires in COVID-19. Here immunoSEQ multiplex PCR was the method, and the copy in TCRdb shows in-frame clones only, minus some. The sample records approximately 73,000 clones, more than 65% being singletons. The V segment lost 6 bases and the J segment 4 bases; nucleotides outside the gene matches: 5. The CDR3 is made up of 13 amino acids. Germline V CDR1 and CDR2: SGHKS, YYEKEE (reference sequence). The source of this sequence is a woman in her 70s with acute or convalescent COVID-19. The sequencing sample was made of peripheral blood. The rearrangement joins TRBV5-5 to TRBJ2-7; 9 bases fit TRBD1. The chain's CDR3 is CASTNRGLYEQYF. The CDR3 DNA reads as TGTGCCAGCACCAACAGGGGGCTTTACGAGCAGTACTTC. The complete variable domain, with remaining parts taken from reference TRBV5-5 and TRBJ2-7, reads DAGVTQSPTHLIKTRGQQVTLRCSPISGHKSVSWYQQVLGQGPQFIFQYYEKEERGRGNFPDRFSARQFPNYSSELNVNALLLGDSALYLCASTNRGLYEQYFGPGTRLTVT.